These 7 T cell receptor beta chains were all obtained from the same sample, sequenced in a study of blood T cells in healthy people across ages. The authors ran a second PCR of about 6 to 11 cycles using a sample-barcoded 5' primer and a J-beta primer mix. MiXCR, applied by TCRdb to the 5' RACE reads, yields one record per CDR3 protein. The sample yields about 800,000 distinct CDR3 sequences, about 46% seen once. Material for sequencing was blood. Receptor source: an elderly man in good health.

This clonotype was seen more than once but under ten times. The rearrangement joins TRBV6-2 or TRBV6-3 to TRBJ2-3; a possible D gene is TRBD2 (5 bases). V was pared by 6 bases and J by 0 bases, with 22 bases between. CDR3 length: 18 amino acids. CDR1 is MNHEY, CDR2 SVGEGT, per germline. CDR3 residues: CASRPTDYYSRSTDTQYF. CDR3 DNA: TGTGCCAGCAGGCCTACAGACTACTACTCACGCAGCACAGATACGCAGTATTTT.

This clonotype was recorded many times. This chain joins TRBV27 and TRBJ2-3, with D possibly matching TRBD1 (6 bases). The germline V and J ends were trimmed by 4 bases and 3 bases, with 14 bases remaining between them. The length of the CDR3 is 15 residues. Per the germline V gene, CDR1 is MNHEY and CDR2 is SMNVEV (reference sequence). CDR3 amino acids: CASSSIPQGTDTQYF. The CDR3 DNA sequence: TGTGCCAGCAGTTCAATCCCACAGGGAACAGATACGCAGTATTTT.

The gene calls are TRBV30 and TRBJ2-1; D not resolved. V was pared by 4 bases and J by 7 bases, with 17 bases between. The CDR3 spans 14 residues. In germline, CDR1 is GTSNPN, CDR2 SVGIG (reference sequence). The CDR3 here is CAWTQWQIPNEQFF. The DNA of the CDR3 is TGTGCCTGGACCCAATGGCAGATACCGAATGAGCAGTTCTTC.

J is TRBJ2-5 and V is TRBV15; tentatively, D is TRBD2 (6 bases). CDR1 LNHNV and CDR2 YYDKDF come from the germline V gene (reference sequence). This CDR3 is built from 15 residues. Trimming removed 8 bases at V and 4 bases at J, with 20 bases between. CDR3 loop: CATEFQWGVGETQYF. Written as DNA, the CDR3 is TGTGCCACCGAGTTCCAATGGGGGGTAGGAGAGACCCAGTACTTC.

This clonotype was found a few times. The rearrangement uses TRBV5-4 and TRBJ2-1; 8 bases fit TRBD2. The CDR3 covers 15 residues. Per the germline V gene, CDR1 is SGHNT and CDR2 is YYREEE (reference sequence). V shed 1 base, J shed 8 bases, and the junction held 8 bases outside the gene matches. The CDR3 DNA sequence: TGTGCCAGCAGCTTGTCAGGACTAGCAGTCCATGAGCAGTTCTTC. Its translation: CASSLSGLAVHEQFF.

This clonotype was counted between two and nine times. This chain joins TRBV12-3 or TRBV12-4 and TRBJ2-3, with 7 bases fitting TRBD1. The length of the CDR3 is 15 residues. V lost 2 bases to trimming and J lost 7 bases; unmatched junction nucleotides: 9. In DNA form, the CDR3 reads TGTGCCAGCAGTTTAATGAGACAGGGTCTGTATACGCAGTATTTT. Its protein is CASSLMRQGLYTQYF.

This clonotype occurred a few times. The rearrangement links TRBV12-3 or TRBV12-4 to TRBJ1-1; no definite D call. Trimming pared 1 base from V and 0 bases from J, leaving 6 bases between. CDR3 length: 14 residues. The CDR3 DNA reads as TGTGCCAGCAGTTTAGGCCAGTTGAACACTGAAGCTTTCTTT. The encoded protein is CASSLGQLNTEAFF.